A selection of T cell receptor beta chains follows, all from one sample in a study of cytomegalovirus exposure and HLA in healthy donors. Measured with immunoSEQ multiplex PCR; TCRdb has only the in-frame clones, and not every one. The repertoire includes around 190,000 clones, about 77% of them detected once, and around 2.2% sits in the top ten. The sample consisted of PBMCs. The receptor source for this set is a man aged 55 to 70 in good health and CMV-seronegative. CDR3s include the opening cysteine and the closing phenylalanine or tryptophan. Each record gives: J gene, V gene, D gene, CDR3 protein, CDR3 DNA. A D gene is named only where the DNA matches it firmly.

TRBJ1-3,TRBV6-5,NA,CASSYSAYSGNTIYF,TGTGCCAGCAGTTACTCGGCTTACTCTGGAAACACCATATATTTT
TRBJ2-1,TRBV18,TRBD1,CASSQGAAEQFF,TGTGCCAGCTCGCAGGGGGCCGCGGAGCAGTTCTTC
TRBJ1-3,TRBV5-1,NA,CASSPSGFGNTIYF,TGCGCCAGCAGTCCGTCGGGGTTCGGAAACACCATATATTTT
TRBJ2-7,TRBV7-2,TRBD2,CASSQGLAATILKQYF,TGTGCCAGCAGCCAGGGACTAGCGGCAACGATCTTGAAGCAGTACTTC
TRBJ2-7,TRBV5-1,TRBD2,CASSTQTSPEQYF,TGCGCCAGCAGCACCCAGACTAGCCCCGAGCAGTACTTC
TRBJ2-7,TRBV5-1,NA,CASSLVGLQGTYEQYF,TGCGCCAGCAGCTTGGTCGGACTCCAAGGGACCTACGAGCAGTACTTC
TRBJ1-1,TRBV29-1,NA,CSVAGQWAVGAFF,TGCAGCGTAGCCGGACAGTGGGCGGTGGGAGCTTTCTTT
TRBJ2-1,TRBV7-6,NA,CASSLVQGFYNEQFF,TGTGCCAGCAGCTTAGTGCAGGGGTTCTACAATGAGCAGTTCTTC
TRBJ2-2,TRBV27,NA,CASSLWGETGELFF,TGTGCCAGCAGTTTATGGGGAGAGACCGGGGAGCTGTTTTTT
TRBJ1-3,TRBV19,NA,CASSRVSGNTIYF,TGTGCCAGTAGTAGAGTATCTGGAAACACCATATATTTT
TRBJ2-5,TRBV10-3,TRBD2,CAISDPGTSGQETQYF,TGTGCCATCAGTGACCCAGGGACTAGCGGACAAGAGACCCAGTACTTC
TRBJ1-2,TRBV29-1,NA,CSDTGGYTF,TGCAGCGATACAGGGGGCTACACCTTC
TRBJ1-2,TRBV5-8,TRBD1,CASSADRGIADGYTF,TGTGCCAGCAGCGCGGACAGGGGGATCGCAGATGGCTACACCTTC
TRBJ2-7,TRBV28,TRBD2,CASKLQAGAYEQYF,TGTGCCAGTAAGCTCCAAGCGGGGGCCTACGAGCAGTACTTC
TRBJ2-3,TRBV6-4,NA,CASSASTAATDTQYF,TGTGCCAGCAGTGCCTCAACCGCGGCCACAGATACGCAGTATTTT
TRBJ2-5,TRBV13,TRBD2,CASSFASGQETQYF,TGTGCCAGCAGCTTCGCTAGCGGACAAGAGACCCAGTACTTC
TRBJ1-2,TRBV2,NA,CASSEGSANYGYTF,TGTGCCAGCAGTGAAGGCAGCGCTAACTATGGCTACACCTTC
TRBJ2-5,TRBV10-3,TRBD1,CAISPTGGEETQYF,TGTGCCATCAGCCCGACAGGGGGAGAAGAGACCCAGTACTTC